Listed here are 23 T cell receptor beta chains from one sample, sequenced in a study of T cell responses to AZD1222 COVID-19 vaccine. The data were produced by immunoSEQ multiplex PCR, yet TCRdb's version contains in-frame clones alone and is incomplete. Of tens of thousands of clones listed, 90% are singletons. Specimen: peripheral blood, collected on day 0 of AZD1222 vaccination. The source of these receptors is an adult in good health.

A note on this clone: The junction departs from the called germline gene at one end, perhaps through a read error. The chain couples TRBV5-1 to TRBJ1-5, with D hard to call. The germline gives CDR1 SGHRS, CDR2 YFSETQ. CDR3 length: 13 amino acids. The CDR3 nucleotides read TGCGCCAGCAGTTTGGACGGAGGGAAGTCCCAGCATTTT. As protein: CASSLDGGKSQHF.

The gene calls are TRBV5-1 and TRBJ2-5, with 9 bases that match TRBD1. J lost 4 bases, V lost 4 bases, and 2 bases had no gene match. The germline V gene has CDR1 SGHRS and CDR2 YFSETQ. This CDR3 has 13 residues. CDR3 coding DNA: TGCGCCAGCAGCGGGACAGGGTCAGAGACCCAGTACTTC. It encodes CASSGTGSETQYF.

This chain's CDR3 is CASSTQGIGTDTQYF. CDR3 nucleotides: TGTGCCAGTAGTACACAGGGTATAGGCACAGATACGCAGTATTTT. The chain recombines TRBV19 with TRBJ2-3; a weak D match, TRBD1 (6 bases). Germline V CDR1 and CDR2: LNHDA, SQIVND (reference sequence). The CDR3 is made up of 15 amino acids. V lost 4 bases and J lost 1, with 12 bases in between.

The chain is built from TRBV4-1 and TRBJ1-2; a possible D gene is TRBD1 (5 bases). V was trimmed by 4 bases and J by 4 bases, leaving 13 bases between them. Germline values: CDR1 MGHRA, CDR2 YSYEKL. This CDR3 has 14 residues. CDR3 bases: TGCGCCAGCAGCCCCGGGGCTGCAGGCTATGGCTACACCTTC. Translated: CASSPGAAGYGYTF.

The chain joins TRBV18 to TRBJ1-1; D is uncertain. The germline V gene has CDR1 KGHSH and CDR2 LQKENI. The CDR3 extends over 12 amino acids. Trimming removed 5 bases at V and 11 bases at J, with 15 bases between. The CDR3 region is CASSTGPTDAFF. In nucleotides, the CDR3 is TGTGCCAGCTCAACTGGACCCACCGATGCTTTCTTT. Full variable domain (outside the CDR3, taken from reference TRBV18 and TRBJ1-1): NAGVMQNPRHLVRRRGQEARLRCSPMKGHSHVYWYRQLPEEGLKFMVYLQKENIIDESGMPKERFSAEFPKEGPSILRIQQVVRGDSAAYFCASSTGPTDAFFGQGTRLTVV.

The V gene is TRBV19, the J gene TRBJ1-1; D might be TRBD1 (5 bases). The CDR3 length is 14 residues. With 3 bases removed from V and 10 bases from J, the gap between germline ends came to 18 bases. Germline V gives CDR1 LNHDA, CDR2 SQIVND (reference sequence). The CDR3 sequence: CASSIGVGDGAAFF. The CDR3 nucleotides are TGTGCCAGTAGTATTGGGGTCGGGGATGGGGCAGCTTTCTTT.

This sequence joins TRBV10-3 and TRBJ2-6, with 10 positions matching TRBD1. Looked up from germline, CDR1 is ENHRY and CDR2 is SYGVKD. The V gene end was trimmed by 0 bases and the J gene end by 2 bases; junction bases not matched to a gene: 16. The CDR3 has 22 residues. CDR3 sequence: CAISESRPGQGTYGAGANVLTF. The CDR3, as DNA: TGTGCCATCAGTGAGTCCAGACCGGGACAGGGGACCTACGGCGCTGGGGCCAACGTCCTGACTTTC.

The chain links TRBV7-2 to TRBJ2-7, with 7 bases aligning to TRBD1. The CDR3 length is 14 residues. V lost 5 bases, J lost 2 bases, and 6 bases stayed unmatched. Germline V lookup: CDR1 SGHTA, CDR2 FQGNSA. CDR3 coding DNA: TGTGCCAGCAGCATACAGGGGCCCCCCTACGAGCAGTACTTC. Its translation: CASSIQGPPYEQYF.

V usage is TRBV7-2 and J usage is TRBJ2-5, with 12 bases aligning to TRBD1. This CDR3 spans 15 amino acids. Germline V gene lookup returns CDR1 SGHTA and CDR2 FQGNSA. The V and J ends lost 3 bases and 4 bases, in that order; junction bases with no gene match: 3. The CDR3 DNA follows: TGTGCCAGCAGCTTTGGGACAGGGGGCTCAGAGACCCAGTACTTC. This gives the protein CASSFGTGGSETQYF.

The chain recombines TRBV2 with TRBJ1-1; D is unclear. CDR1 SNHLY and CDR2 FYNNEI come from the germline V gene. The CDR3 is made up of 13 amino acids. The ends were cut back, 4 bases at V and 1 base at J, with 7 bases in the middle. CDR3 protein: CASSVSGNTEAFF. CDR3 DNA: TGTGCCAGCAGTGTGTCAGGGAACACTGAAGCTTTCTTT.

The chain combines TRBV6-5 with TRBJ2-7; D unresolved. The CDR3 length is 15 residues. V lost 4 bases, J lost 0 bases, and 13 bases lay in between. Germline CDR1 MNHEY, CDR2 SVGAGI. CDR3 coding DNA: TGTGCCAGCAGTTTATCCCCGGCAAGCTCCTACGAGCAGTACTTC. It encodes CASSLSPASSYEQYF.

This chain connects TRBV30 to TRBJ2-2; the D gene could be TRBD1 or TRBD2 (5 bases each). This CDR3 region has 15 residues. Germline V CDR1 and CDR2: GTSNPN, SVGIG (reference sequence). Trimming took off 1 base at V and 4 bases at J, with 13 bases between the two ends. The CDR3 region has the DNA TGTGCCTGGAGTGGGGGCCCCGGAGGCACCGGGGAGCTGTTTTTT. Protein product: CAWSGGPGGTGELFF. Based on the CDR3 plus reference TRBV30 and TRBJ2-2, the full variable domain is SQTIHQWPATLVQPVGSPLSLECTVEGTSNPNLYWYRQAAGRGLQLLFYSVGIGQISSEVPQNLSASRPQDRQFILSSKKLLLSDSGFYLCAWSGGPGGTGELFFGEGSRLTVL.

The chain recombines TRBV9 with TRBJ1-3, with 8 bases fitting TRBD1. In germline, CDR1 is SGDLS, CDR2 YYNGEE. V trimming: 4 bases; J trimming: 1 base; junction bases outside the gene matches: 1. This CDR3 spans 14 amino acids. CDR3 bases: TGTGCCAGCAGCAGGGACAGGTCTGGAAACACCATATATTTT. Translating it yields CASSRDRSGNTIYF.

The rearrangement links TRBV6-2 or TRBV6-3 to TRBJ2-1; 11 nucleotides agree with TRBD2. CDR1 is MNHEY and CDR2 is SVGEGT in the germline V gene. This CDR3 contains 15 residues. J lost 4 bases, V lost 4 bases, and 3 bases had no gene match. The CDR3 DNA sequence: TGTGCCAGCAGTTCGGGACTAGCGGTTTACAATGAGCAGTTCTTC. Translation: CASSSGLAVYNEQFF.

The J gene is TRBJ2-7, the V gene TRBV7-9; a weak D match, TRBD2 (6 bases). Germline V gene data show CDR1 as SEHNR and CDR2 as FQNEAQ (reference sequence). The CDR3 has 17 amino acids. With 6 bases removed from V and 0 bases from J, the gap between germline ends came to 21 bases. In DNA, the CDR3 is TGTGCCAGCAGGAGGATCGGTAGCGGAAAGGGCTCCTACGAGCAGTACTTC. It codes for CASRRIGSGKGSYEQYF.

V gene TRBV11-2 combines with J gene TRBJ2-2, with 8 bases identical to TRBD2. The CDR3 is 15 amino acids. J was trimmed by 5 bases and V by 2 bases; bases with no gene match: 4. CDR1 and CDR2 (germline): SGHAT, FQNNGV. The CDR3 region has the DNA TGTGCCAGCAGCTTACGCGGGAGGTGGACCGGGGAGCTGTTTTTT. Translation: CASSLRGRWTGELFF.

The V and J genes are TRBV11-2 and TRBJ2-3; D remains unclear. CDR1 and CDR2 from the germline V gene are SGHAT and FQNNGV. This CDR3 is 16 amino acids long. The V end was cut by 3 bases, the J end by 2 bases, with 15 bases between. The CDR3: CASSLGFQIFTDTQYF. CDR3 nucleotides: TGTGCCAGCAGCTTGGGGTTCCAAATATTCACAGATACGCAGTATTTT. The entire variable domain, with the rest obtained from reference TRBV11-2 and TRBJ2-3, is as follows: EAGVAQSPRYKIIEKRQSVAFWCNPISGHATLYWYQQILGQGPKLLIQFQNNGVVDDSQLPKDRFSAERLKGVDSTLKIQPAKLEDSAVYLCASSLGFQIFTDTQYFGPGTRLTVL.

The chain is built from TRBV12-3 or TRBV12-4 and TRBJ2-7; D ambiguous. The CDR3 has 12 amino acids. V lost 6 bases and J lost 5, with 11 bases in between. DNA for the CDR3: TGTGCCAGCAGCCAGAGTAGCCACGAGCAGTACTTC. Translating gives CASSQSSHEQYF.

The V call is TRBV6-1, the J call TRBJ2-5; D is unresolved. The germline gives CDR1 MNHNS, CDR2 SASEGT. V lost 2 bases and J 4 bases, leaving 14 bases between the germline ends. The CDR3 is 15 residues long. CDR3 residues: CASSESGPSGETQYF. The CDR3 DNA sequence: TGTGCCAGCAGTGAATCTGGACCCTCAGGAGAGACCCAGTACTTC.

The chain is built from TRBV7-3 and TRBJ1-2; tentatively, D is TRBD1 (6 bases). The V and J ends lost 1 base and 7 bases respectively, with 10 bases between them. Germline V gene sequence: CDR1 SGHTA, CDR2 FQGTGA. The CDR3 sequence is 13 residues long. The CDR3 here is CASSLNRVGGYTF. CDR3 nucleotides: TGTGCCAGCAGCTTAAACAGGGTCGGTGGCTACACCTTC.

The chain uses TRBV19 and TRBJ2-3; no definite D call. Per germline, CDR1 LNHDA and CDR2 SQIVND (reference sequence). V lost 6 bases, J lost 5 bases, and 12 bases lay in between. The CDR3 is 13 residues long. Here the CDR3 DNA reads TGTGCCAGTAGAGCAGGAGCAGGAGATACGCAGTATTTT. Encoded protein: CASRAGAGDTQYF.

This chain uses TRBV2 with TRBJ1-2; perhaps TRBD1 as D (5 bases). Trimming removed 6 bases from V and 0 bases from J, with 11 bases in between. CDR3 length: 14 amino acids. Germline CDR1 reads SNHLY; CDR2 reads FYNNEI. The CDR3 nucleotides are TGTGCCAGCAGGTTGGGGGAAGCTAACTATGGCTACACCTTC. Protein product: CASRLGEANYGYTF.

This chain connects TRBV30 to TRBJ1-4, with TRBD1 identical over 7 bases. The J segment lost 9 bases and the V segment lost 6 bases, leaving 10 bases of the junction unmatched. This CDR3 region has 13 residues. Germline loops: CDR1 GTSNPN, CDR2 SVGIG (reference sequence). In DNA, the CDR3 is TGTGCCTGTTTGTCAGAAGGGGGCAAAAAACTGTTTTTT. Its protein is CACLSEGGKKLFF.